The 5 T cell receptor beta chains in this list originate from one sample, sequenced in a study of T cell clonotyping in hematopoietic cell transplantation. Sequenced by immunoSEQ multiplex PCR; TCRdb stores in-frame clones only, minus some. The data contain roughly 30,000 clones, less than 85% of them seen just once; the ten biggest clones take up around 1.8%. Described time point: recipient sample about 28 days before transplant, after cytoreduction. Sequences were derived from peripheral blood mononuclear cells, sampled before stem cell transplant. These receptor sequences come from a middle-aged man with acute myeloid leukemia. Some clones in this sample may be carry-over from other donors' samples.

The CDR3, as DNA: TGTGCCAGCAGTTATGGACAGGGGGCGACCGGGGAGCTGTTTTTT. Protein sequence: CASSYGQGATGELFF. The chain recombines TRBV6-5 with TRBJ2-2, with TRBD1 matching 11 bases. The CDR3 covers 15 residues. Germline CDR1 is MNHEY and CDR2 is SVGAGI. The junction had 2 bases not matched to a gene; V was cut back by 3 bases and J by 5 bases.

The chain recombines TRBV5-4 with TRBJ1-5; D is undetermined. The V end lost 3 bases, the J end lost 1 base, and 14 bases lay between the germline ends. CDR1 and CDR2 (germline): SGHNT, YYREEE (reference sequence). This CDR3 has 16 residues. This CDR3 is CASSSGGGSSNQPQHF. As DNA, the CDR3 is TGTGCCAGCAGCTCCGGAGGTGGCAGCAGCAATCAGCCCCAGCATTTT.

The V gene is TRBV5-1, the J gene TRBJ2-5, with TRBD2 matching 12 bases. Unmatched junction bases numbered 7, after V lost 4 bases and J lost 6 bases. CDR3 length equals 15 residues. Germline CDR1 SGHRS, CDR2 YFSETQ. The CDR3 here is CASSPGLAGGKTQYF. CDR3 sequence (DNA): TGCGCCAGCAGCCCGGGACTAGCGGGTGGGAAGACCCAGTACTTC.

The gene calls are TRBV7-2 and TRBJ1-5; TRBD1 might be the D (5 bases). There are 13 residues in the CDR3. V lost 1 base and J 5 bases, leaving 6 bases between the germline ends. Germline lookup yields CDR1 SGHTA and CDR2 FQGNSA. Here the CDR3 DNA reads TGTGCCAGCAGCTTAGGACAGTATCAGCCCCAGCATTTT. It yields the protein CASSLGQYQPQHF.

The chain carries TRBV5-1 and TRBJ1-2; TRBD1 aligns across 7 bases. The CDR3 spans 16 residues. After removal of 1 base from V and 2 bases from J, the junction contained 8 bases not matched to a gene. Per germline, CDR1 SGHRS and CDR2 YFSETQ. The CDR3 sequence: CASSLSRGTVNYGYTF. CDR3 nucleotide sequence: TGCGCCAGCAGCTTGAGCCGGGGGACAGTAAACTATGGCTACACCTTC.